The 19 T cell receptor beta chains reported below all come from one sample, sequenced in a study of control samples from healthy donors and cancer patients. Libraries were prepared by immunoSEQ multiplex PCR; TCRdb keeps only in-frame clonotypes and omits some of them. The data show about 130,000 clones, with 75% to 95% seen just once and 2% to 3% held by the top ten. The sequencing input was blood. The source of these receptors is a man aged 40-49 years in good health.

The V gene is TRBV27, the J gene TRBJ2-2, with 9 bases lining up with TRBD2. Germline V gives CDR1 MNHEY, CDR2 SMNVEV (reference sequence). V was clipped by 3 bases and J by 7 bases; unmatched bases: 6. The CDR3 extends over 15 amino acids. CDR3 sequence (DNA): TGTGCCAGCAGTTTTTTAGCTAGCGGGGACGGGGAGCTGTTTTTT. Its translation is CASSFLASGDGELFF.

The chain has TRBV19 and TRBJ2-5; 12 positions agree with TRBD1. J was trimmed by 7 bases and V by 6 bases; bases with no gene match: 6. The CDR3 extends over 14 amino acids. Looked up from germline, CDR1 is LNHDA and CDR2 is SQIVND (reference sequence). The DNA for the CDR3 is TGTGCCAGTAGCGGGACAGGGGGCGTGGGGACCCAGTACTTC. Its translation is CASSGTGGVGTQYF.

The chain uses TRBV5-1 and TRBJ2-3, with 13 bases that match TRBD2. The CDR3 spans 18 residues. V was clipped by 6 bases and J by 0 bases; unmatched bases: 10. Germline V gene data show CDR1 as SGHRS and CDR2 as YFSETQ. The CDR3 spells CASNPGLAGQTSTDTQYF. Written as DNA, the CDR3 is TGCGCCAGCAATCCGGGACTAGCGGGGCAGACCAGCACAGATACGCAGTATTTT. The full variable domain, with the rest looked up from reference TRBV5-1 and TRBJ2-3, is KAGVTQTPRYLIKTRGQQVTLSCSPISGHRSVSWYQQTPGQGLQFLFEYFSETQRNKGNFPGRFSGRQFSNSRSEMNVSTLELGDSALYLCASNPGLAGQTSTDTQYFGPGTRLTVL.

CDR3 in DNA: TGTGCCAGCGGGGCCGGTCACGCGATCGGGGAGCTGTTTTTT. Translating gives CASGAGHAIGELFF. The J gene is TRBJ2-2, the V gene TRBV3-1 (or the pseudogene TRBV3-2); a weak D match, TRBD1 (5 bases). The CDR3 is 14 residues long. Looked up from germline, CDR1 is LGHDT and CDR2 is YNNKEL (reference sequence). V lost 8 bases, J lost 7 bases, and 17 bases lay in between.

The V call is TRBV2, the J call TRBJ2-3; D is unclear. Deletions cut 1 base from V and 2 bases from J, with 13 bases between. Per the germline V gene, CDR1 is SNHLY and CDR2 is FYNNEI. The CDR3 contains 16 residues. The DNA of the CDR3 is TGTGCCAGCAGTGAAGGGCCGACAAGTTACACAGATACGCAGTATTTT. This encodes CASSEGPTSYTDTQYF.

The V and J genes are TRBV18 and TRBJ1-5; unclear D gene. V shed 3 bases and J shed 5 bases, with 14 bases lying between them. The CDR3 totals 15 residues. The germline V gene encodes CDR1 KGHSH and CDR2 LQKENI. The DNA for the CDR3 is TGTGCCAGCTCACCCCCAGGAATGGGGTATCAGCCCCAGCATTTT. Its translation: CASSPPGMGYQPQHF.

The CDR3 region is CASSYNRGLGYNEQFF. The CDR3 nucleotides are TGTGCCAGCAGCTACAACAGGGGGCTAGGGTACAATGAGCAGTTCTTC. The chain has TRBV13 and TRBJ2-1; 9 positions match TRBD1. V shed 4 bases and J 4 bases; nucleotides not matched to a gene: 8. The CDR3 runs to 16 residues. Germline assignment: CDR1 PRHDT and CDR2 FYEKMQ (reference sequence).

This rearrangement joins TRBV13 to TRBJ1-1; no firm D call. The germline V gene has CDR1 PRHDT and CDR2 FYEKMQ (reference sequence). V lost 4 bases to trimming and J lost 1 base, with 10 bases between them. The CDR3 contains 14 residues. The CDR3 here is CASSWGFGNTEAFF. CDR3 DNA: TGTGCCAGCAGCTGGGGATTCGGGAACACTGAAGCTTTCTTT. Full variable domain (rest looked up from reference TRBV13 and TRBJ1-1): AAGVIQSPRHLIKEKRETATLKCYPIPRHDTVYWYQQGPGQDPQFLISFYEKMQSDKGSIPDRFSAQQFSDYHSELNMSSLELGDSALYFCASSWGFGNTEAFFGQGTRLTVV.

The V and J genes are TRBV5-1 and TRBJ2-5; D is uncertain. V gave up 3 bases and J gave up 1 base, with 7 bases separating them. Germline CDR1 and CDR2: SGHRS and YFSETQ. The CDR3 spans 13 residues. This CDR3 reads CASSSDPQETQYF. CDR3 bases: TGCGCCAGCAGCTCCGATCCCCAAGAGACCCAGTACTTC.

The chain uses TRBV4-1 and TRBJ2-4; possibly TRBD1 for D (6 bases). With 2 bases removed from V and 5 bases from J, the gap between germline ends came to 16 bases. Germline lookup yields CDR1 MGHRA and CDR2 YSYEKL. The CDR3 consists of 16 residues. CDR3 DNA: TGCGCCAGCAGCCAACCCGACAGGCCCGGAGAAAACATTCAGTACTTC. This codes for CASSQPDRPGENIQYF.

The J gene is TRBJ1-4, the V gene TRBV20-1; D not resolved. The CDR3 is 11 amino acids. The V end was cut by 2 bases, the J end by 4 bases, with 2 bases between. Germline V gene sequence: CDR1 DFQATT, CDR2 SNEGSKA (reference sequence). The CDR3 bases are TGCAGTGCTAGACATAATGAAAAACTGTTTTTT. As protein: CSARHNEKLFF.

The CDR3 coding sequence is TGCGCCAGCAGCTTGGTGTTAGCAGGGAGCGGGGAGCTGTTTTTT. Amino acids: CASSLVLAGSGELFF. The chain couples TRBV5-1 to TRBJ2-2; D is possibly TRBD1 or TRBD2 (5 bases each). Germline V gene lookup returns CDR1 SGHRS and CDR2 YFSETQ. Between the trimmed V and J ends, which lost 0 bases and 7 bases, there was a span of 13 bases. The length of the CDR3 is 15 residues.

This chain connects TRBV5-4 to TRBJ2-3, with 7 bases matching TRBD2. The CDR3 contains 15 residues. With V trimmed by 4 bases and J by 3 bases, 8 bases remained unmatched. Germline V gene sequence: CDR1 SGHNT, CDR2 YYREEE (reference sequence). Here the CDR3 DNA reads TGTGCCAGCAGCCCGTCGGGGGGTCTGACAGATACGCAGTATTTT. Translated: CASSPSGGLTDTQYF.

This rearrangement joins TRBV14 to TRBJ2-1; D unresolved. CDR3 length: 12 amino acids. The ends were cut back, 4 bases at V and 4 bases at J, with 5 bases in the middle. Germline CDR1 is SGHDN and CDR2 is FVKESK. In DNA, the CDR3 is TGTGCCAGCAGCCCGTCGTACAATGAGCAGTTCTTC. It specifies CASSPSYNEQFF.

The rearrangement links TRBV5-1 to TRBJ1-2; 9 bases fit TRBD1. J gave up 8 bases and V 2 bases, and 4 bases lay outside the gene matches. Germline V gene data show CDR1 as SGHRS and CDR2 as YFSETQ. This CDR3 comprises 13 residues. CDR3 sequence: CASSLQGARGYTF. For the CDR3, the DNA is TGCGCCAGCAGCTTACAGGGGGCACGAGGCTACACCTTC.

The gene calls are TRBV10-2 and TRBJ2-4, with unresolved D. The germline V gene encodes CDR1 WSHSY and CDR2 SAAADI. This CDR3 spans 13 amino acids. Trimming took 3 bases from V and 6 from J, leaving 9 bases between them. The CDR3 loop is CASSDDTPNIQYF. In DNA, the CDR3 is TGCGCCAGCAGTGACGACACGCCAAACATTCAGTACTTC.

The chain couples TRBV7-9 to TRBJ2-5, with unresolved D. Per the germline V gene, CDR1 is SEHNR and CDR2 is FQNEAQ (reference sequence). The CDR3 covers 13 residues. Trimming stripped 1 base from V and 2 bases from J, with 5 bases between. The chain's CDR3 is CASSLVEQETQYF. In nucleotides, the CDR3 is TGTGCCAGCAGCTTAGTCGAGCAAGAGACCCAGTACTTC. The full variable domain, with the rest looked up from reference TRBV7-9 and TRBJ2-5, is DTGVSQNPRHKITKRGQNVTFRCDPISEHNRLYWYRQTLGQGPEFLTYFQNEAQLEKSRLLSDRFSAERPKGSFSTLEIQRTEQGDSAMYLCASSLVEQETQYFGPGTRLLVL.

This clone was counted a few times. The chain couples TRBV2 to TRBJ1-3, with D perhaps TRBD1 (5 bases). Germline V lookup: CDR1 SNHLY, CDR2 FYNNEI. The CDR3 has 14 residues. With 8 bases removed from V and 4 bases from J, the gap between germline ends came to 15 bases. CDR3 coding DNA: TGTGCCAGCCGAGGGGCGGGAGGCGGAAACACCATATATTTT. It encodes CASRGAGGGNTIYF.

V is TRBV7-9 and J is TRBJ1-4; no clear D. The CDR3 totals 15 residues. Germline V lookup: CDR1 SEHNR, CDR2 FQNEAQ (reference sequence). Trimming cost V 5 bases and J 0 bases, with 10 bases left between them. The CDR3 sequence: CASSPDRTTNEKLFF. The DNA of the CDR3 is TGTGCCAGCAGCCCAGACCGAACAACTAATGAAAAACTGTTTTTT.